This TCR beta chain was recorded in a study of T cell clonotyping in hematopoietic cell transplantation. Findings of the study overall: CD4 and CD8 repertoire contributions could not be separated without sorting. Graft donor and pretransplant recipient Inverse Simpson Index values predicted broader posttransplant TCR diversity. At the given depth, recipient repertoires were over 95% de novo clonotypes. Recipient TCR diversity dropped after transplant; expanded clonotypes rose from day 30 to 180.

CDR3 length: 14 amino acids. Germline V gene lookup returns CDR1 SGHTA and CDR2 FQGNSA. The trim removed 4 bases at V and 6 bases at J, leaving 6 bases unmatched. Concerning this clone: Its specificity is unknown.

The assay was immunoSEQ multiplex PCR, and TCRdb's table has in-frame clones only and misses some. There are about 13,000 clones in the sample; 90% occur only once, and less than 1.5% lies in the top ten. The TCR comes from a man in his thirties or forties in good health. Some clones in this sample may be carry-over from other donors' samples. The sequenced sample was peripheral blood mononuclear cells. The chain employs TRBV7-2 and TRBJ1-5, with TRBD1 matching over 7 bases. The CDR3 bases are TGTGCCAGCAGCTATCGACAGGGAGGTCAGCCCCAGCATTTT. It specifies CASSYRQGGQPQHF.